The rows below give T cell receptor beta chains drawn from one sample of a study of blood T cell repertoires in COVID-19. Clones were sequenced by immunoSEQ multiplex PCR, and TCRdb holds only the in-frame ones, with some missing. The sample consists of 65,000 to 90,000 clones, roughly 78% of them appearing once. Sequencing was carried out using peripheral blood. The source is a man aged 60 to 75 with active or convalescent COVID-19. The CDR3 runs from the conserved cysteine through the conserved F or W. A D gene is named only where the DNA matches it firmly. The listing skips clone size in some rows; elsewhere it reads once, few, many or a size class.

D	V	J	size	CDR3	DNA
-	TRBV28	TRBJ1-5	-	CASSPQGTGSNQPQHF	TGTGCCAGCAGTCCTCAGGGGACGGGGAGCAATCAGCCCCAGCATTTT
-	TRBV10-3	TRBJ2-7	-	CAISESPGIYEQYF	TGTGCCATCAGTGAGTCCCCAGGGATCTACGAGCAGTACTTC
TRBD2	TRBV7-2	TRBJ2-7	-	CASSDSGASYEQYF	TGTGCCAGCAGTGATAGCGGGGCCTCCTACGAGCAGTACTTC
TRBD2	TRBV5-1	TRBJ2-5	-	CASGEPSGQQETQYF	TGCGCCAGCGGGGAACCTAGCGGGCAGCAAGAGACCCAGTACTTC
TRBD2	TRBV5-3	TRBJ2-2	-	CARSAGLAGTGELFF	TGTGCCAGAAGCGCCGGACTAGCGGGGACCGGGGAGCTGTTTTTT
-	TRBV6-6	TRBJ2-2	few	CASGAPGGGELFF	TGTGCCAGCGGGGCCCCCGGTGGTGGGGAGCTGTTTTTT
-	TRBV4-2	TRBJ2-6	-	CASSQPLGALSGANVLTF	TGTGCCAGCAGCCAACCCCTGGGGGCTTTGTCTGGGGCCAACGTCCTGACTTTC
TRBD1	TRBV10-3	TRBJ2-1	once	CAIREDRNNEQFF	TGTGCCATCAGAGAGGACAGGAACAATGAGCAGTTCTTC
-	TRBV6-2/TRBV6-3	TRBJ2-7	once	CASSLADYSYEQYF	TGTGCCAGCAGTTTGGCAGACTACTCCTACGAGCAGTACTTC
TRBD1	TRBV5-8	TRBJ1-4	-	CASRETGYEKLFF	TGTGCCAGCAGGGAGACAGGGTATGAAAAACTGTTTTTT
-	TRBV18	TRBJ2-2	-	CASSPQWRDTGELFF	TGTGCCAGCTCACCACAGTGGAGAGACACCGGGGAGCTGTTTTTT
-	TRBV5-1	TRBJ1-1	-	CASSFEGMNTEAFF	TGCGCCAGCAGCTTTGAGGGCATGAACACTGAAGCTTTCTTT
TRBD2	TRBV5-1	TRBJ2-7	-	CASSPGWSGGAGEQYF	TGCGCCAGCAGCCCGGGGTGGAGCGGGGGGGCTGGCGAGCAGTACTTC
TRBD2	TRBV20-1	TRBJ2-3	-	CSASRRSASGSDTQYF	TGCAGTGCTAGTAGGCGATCAGCTAGCGGGTCAGATACGCAGTATTTT